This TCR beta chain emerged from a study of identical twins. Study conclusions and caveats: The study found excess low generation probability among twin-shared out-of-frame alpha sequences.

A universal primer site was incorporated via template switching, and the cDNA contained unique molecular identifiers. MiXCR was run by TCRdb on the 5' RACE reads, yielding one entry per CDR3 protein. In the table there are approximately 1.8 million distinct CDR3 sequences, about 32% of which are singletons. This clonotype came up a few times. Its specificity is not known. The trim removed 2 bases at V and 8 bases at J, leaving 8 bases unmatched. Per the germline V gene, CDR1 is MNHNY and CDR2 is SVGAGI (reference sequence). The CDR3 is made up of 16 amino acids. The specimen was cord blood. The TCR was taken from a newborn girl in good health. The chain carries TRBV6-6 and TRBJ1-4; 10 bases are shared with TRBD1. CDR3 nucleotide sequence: TGTGCCAGCAGTTACCGCCCGGGACAGGGGTTAGAAAAACTGTTTTTT. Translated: CASSYRPGQGLEKLFF.